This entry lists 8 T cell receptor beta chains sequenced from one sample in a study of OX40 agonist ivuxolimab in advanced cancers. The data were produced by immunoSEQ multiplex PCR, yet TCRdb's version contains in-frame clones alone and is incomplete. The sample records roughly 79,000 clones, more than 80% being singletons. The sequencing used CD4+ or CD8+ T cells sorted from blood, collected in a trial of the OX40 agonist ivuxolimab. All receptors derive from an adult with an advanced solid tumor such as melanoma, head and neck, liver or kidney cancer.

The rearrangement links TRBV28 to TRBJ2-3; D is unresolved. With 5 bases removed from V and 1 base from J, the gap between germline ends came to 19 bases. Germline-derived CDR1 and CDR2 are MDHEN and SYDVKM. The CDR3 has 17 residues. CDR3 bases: TGTGCCAGCAGTAGGACGCTTCCGGGCTTGGGCACAGATACGCAGTATTTT. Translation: CASSRTLPGLGTDTQYF.

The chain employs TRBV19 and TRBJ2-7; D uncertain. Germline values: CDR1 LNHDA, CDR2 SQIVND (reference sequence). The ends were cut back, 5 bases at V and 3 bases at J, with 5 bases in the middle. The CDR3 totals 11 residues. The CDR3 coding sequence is TGTGCCAGTAGTGGCGGCTACGAGCAGTACTTC. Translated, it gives CASSGGYEQYF.

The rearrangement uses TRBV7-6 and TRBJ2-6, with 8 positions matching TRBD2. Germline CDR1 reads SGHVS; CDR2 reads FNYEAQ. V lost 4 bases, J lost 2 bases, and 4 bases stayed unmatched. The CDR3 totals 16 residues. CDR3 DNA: TGTGCCAGCAGCTCCCGGGGGGGGGCTGGGGCCAACGTCCTGACTTTC. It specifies CASSSRGGAGANVLTF.

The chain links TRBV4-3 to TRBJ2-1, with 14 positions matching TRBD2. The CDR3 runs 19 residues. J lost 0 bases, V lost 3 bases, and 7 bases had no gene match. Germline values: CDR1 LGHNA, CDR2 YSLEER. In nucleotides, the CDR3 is TGCGCCAGCAGCCACGGGACTAGCGGGAGAGAGAGCTCCTACAATGAGCAGTTCTTC. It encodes CASSHGTSGRESSYNEQFF.

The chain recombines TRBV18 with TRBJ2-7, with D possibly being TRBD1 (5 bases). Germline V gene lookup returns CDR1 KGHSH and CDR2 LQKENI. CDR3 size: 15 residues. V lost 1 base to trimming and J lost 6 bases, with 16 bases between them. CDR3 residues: CASSPQSLRVGEQYF. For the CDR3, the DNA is TGTGCCAGCTCACCACAAAGTCTCAGGGTTGGCGAGCAGTACTTC.

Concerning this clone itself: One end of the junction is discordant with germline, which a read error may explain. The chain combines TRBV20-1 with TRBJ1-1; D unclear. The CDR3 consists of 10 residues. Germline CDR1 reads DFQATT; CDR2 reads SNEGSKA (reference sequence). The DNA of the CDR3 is TGCAGTGCTAGTAACATTGAAGCTTTCTTT. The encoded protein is CSASNIEAFF.

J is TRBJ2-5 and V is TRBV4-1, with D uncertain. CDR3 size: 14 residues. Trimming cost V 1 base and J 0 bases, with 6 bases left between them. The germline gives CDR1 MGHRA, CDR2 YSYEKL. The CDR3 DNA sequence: TGCGCCAGCAGCCAAGGAGACGACCAAGAGACCCAGTACTTC. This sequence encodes CASSQGDDQETQYF.

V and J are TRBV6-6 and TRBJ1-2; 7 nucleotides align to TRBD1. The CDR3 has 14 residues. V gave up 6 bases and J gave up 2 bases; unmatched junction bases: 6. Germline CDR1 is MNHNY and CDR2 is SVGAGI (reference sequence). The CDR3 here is CASSRGQLNYGYTF. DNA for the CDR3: TGTGCCAGCAGCCGGGGACAGTTAAACTATGGCTACACCTTC.